This entry lists 4 T cell receptor beta chains sequenced from one sample in a study of cytomegalovirus exposure and HLA in healthy donors. The PCR used 60 Vbeta and 13 Jbeta primers. This table comes from immunoSEQ multiplex PCR, and its TCRdb copy is limited to in-frame clones, with some not included. The sample records 85,000 to 120,000 clones, 60% to 75% being singletons. The sample comprised PBMCs. The receptors come from a male donor in good health and CMV-seropositive.

The chain links TRBV7-9 to TRBJ2-3; D remains ambiguous. V was clipped by 5 bases and J by 2 bases, with 11 bases between them. CDR1 and CDR2 (germline): SEHNR, FQNEAQ (reference sequence). The CDR3 has 14 amino acids. The CDR3 nucleotides read TGTGCCAGCAGCCTCAGTGTAAACACAGATACGCAGTATTTT. Encoded protein: CASSLSVNTDTQYF.

The rearrangement joins TRBV4-3 to TRBJ2-7; D is unresolved. V was shortened by 0 bases and J by 3 bases, with 12 bases between the two germline ends. The CDR3 runs 15 residues. CDR1 and CDR2 (germline): LGHNA, YSLEER. CDR3 sequence reads: CASSQEYAASYEQYF. For the CDR3, the DNA is TGCGCCAGCAGCCAAGAATACGCGGCCAGCTACGAGCAGTACTTC.

The chain has TRBV19 and TRBJ1-1, with 7 bases aligning to TRBD1. Germline trimming cut 9 bases from V and 7 bases from J; bases unmatched to any gene: 8. CDR1 LNHDA and CDR2 SQIVND come from the germline V gene (reference sequence). CDR3 length: 12 amino acids. The CDR3 DNA reads as TGTGCCAGCTTAATAGGGGGCGGTGAAGCTTTCTTT. Its protein is CASLIGGGEAFF.

V gene TRBV7-3 combines with J gene TRBJ1-1; weak D call: TRBD1 (6 bases). V lost 2 bases to trimming and J lost 4 bases, with 17 bases between them. Per the germline V gene, CDR1 is SGHTA and CDR2 is FQGTGA. The CDR3 is 16 residues long. CDR3 nucleotides: TGTGCCAGCAGCTTAGGCGAGCTAGGGGGGGCCACTGAAGCTTTCTTT. It specifies CASSLGELGGATEAFF.